Sequencing of this T cell receptor (beta chain) was carried out in a study of T cells in localized non-small cell lung cancer. Findings and limits, study-wide: In adjacent lung, a median roughly 60 of the top 100 tumor clones were found. The highest T cell clonality was in uninvolved adjacent lung, above tumor. Greater blood T cell density accompanied longer overall survival.

With respect to this clone: The antigen remains undetermined.

Measured with immunoSEQ multiplex PCR; TCRdb has only the in-frame clones, and not every one. Among several thousand clones, under 90% were seen once, and the ten largest hold around 2.5%. This CDR3 contains 14 residues. Germline CDR1 and CDR2: SGHTA and FQGNSA. The V and J ends lost 5 bases and 3 bases respectively, with 11 bases between them. The chain links TRBV7-2 to TRBJ1-5; D perhaps matches TRBD1 (5 bases). This sample comprised peripheral blood, obtained before any cancer treatment. The TCR sequence derives from an older female donor with stage II squamous cell lung carcinoma. The CDR3 DNA reads TGTGCCAGCAGCCCCGACAGCTTCAATCAGCCCCAGCATTTT. This translates into CASSPDSFNQPQHF. Filled out from reference TRBV7-2 and TRBJ1-5, the complete variable domain reads GAGVSQSPSNKVTEKGKDVELRCDPISGHTALYWYRQSLGQGLEFLIYFQGNSAPDKSGLPSDRFSAERTGGSVSTLTIQRTQQEDSAVYLCASSPDSFNQPQHFGDGTRLSIL.